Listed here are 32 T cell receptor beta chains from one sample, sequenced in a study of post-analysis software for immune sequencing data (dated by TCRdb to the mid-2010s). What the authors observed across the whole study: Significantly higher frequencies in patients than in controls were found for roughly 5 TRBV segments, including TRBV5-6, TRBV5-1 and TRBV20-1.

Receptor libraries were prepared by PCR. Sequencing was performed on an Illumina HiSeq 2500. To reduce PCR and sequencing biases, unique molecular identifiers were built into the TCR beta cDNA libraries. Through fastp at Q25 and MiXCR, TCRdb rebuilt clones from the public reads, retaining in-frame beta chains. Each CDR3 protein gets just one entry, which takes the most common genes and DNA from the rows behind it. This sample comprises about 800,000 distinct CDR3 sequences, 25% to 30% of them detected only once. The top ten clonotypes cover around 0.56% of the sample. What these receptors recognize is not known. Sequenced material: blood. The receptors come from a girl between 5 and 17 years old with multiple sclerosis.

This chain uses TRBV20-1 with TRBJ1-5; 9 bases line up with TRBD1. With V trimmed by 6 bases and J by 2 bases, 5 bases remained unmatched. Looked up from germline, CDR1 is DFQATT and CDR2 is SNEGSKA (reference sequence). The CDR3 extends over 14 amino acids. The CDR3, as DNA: TGCAGTGCGTGGGACAGGGAAGGCAATCAGCCCCAGCATTTT. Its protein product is CSAWDREGNQPQHF.

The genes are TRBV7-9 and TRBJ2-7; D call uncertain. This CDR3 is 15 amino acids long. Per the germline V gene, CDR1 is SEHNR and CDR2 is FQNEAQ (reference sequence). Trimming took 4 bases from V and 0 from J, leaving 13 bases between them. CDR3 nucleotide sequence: TGTGCCAGCAGCTCCCAACACCCGAGCTCCTACGAGCAGTACTTC. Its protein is CASSSQHPSSYEQYF.

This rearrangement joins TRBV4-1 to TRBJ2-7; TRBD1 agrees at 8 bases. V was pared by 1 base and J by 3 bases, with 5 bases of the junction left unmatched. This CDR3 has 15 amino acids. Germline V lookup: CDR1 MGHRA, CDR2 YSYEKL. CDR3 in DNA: TGCGCCAGCAGCCAAGCAGCAGGGGGCAACTACGAGCAGTACTTC. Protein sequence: CASSQAAGGNYEQYF.

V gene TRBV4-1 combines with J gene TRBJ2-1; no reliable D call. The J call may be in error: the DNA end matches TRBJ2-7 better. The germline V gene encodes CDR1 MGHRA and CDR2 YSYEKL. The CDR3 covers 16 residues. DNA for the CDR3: TGCGCCAGCAGCCAAGATCAACCAGACTCCTACAATGAGCAGTACTTC. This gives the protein CASSQDQPDSYNEQYF.

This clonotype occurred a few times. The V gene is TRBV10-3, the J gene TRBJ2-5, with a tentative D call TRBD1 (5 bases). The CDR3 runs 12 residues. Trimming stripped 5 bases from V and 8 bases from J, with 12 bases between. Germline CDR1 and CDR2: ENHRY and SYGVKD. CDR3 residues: CAISMDTATQYF. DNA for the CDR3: TGTGCCATCAGTATGGACACCGCAACCCAGTACTTC.

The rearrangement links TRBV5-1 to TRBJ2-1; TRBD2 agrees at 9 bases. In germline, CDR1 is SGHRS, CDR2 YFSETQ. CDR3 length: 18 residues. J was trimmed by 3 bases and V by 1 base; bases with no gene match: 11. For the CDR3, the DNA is TGCGCCAGCAGCTTGTATCCCAGCGGGAGGCGTGGCTACAATGAGCAGTTCTTC. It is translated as CASSLYPSGRRGYNEQFF.

CDR3 in amino acids: CASNVLGTGRTGELFF. The CDR3 nucleotides are TGTGCCAGCAACGTCCTCGGGACAGGGCGGACCGGGGAGCTGTTTTTT. The rearrangement uses TRBV7-2 and TRBJ2-2; 9 bases align to TRBD1. V lost 7 bases and J lost 5; bases outside the gene matches: 11. CDR3 length: 16 amino acids. Germline lookup yields CDR1 SGHTA and CDR2 FQGNSA.

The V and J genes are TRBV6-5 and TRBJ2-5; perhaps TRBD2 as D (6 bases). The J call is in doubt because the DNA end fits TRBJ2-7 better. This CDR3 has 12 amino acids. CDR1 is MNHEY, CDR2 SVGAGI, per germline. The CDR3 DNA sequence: TGTGCCAGCACGGGCGGGGATTACGAGCAGTACTTC. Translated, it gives CASTGGDYEQYF.

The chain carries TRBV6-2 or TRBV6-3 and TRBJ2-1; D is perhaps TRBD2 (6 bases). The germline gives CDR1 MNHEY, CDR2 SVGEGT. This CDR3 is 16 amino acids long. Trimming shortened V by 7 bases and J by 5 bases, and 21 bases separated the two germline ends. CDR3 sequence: CASIENSGYPNNEQFF. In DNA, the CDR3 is TGTGCCAGCATCGAAAATAGCGGCTACCCCAACAATGAGCAGTTCTTC.

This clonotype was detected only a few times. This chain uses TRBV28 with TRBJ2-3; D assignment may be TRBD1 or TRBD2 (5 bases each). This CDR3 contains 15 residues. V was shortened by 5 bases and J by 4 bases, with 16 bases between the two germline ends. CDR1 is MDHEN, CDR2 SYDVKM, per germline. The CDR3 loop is CASSLSLGVSDTQYF. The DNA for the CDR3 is TGTGCCAGCAGTCTTAGTCTGGGGGTGTCAGATACGCAGTATTTT. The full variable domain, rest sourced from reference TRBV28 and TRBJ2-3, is DVKVTQSSRYLVKRTGEKVFLECVQDMDHENMFWYRQDPGLGLRLIYFSYDVKMKEKGDIPEGYSVSREKKERFSLILESASTNQTSMYLCASSLSLGVSDTQYFGPGTRLTVL.

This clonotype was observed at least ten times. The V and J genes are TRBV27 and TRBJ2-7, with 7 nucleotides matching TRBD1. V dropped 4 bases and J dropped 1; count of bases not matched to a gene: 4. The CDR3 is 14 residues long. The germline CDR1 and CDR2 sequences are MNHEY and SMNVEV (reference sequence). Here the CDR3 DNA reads TGTGCCAGCAGTTGGAGACAGGGTTCCTACGAGCAGTACTTC. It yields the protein CASSWRQGSYEQYF.

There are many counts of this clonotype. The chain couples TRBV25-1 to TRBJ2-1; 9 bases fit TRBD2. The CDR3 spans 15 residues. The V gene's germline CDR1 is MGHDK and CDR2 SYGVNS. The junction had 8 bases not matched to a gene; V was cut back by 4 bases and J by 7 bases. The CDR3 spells CASSGGGRVRNEQFF. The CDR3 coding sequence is TGTGCCAGCAGTGGGGGCGGGAGGGTCCGGAATGAGCAGTTCTTC.

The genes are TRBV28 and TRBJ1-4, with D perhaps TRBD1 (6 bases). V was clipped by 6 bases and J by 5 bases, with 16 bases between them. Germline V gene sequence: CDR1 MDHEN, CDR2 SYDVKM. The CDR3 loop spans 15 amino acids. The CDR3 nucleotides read TGTGCCAGCAGCAAAACTACAGGGCCCAATGAAAAACTGTTTTTT. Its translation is CASSKTTGPNEKLFF. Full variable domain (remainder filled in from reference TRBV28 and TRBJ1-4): DVKVTQSSRYLVKRTGEKVFLECVQDMDHENMFWYRQDPGLGLRLIYFSYDVKMKEKGDIPEGYSVSREKKERFSLILESASTNQTSMYLCASSKTTGPNEKLFFGSGTQLSVL.

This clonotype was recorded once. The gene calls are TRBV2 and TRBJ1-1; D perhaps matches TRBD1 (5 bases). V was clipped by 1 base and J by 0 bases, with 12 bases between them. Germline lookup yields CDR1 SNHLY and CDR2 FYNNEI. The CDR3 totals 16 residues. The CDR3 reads CASSEDIGALNTEAFF. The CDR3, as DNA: TGTGCCAGCAGTGAAGATATAGGGGCCCTGAACACTGAAGCTTTCTTT.

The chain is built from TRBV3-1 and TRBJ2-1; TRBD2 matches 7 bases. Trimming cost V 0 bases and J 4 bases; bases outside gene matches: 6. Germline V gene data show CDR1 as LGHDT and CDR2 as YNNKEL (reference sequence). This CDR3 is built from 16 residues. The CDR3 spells CASSQDIWGGYNEQFF. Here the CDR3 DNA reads TGTGCCAGCAGCCAAGATATTTGGGGGGGGTACAATGAGCAGTTCTTC.

For the CDR3, the DNA is TGTGCCAGCAGTTACTCGGAGTTCTCTGGGGCCAACGTCCTGACTTTC. It encodes CASSYSEFSGANVLTF. This chain joins TRBV6-5 and TRBJ2-6, with D unclear. This CDR3 contains 16 residues. V lost 0 bases to trimming and J lost 0 bases, with 6 bases between them. The germline V gene encodes CDR1 MNHEY and CDR2 SVGAGI.

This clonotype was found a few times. CDR3: CASSPTLNNEQYF. The CDR3, as DNA: TGTGCCAGCAGCCCGACCCTTAACAACGAGCAGTACTTC. The chain recombines TRBV3-1 with TRBJ2-7; D remains unclear. Trimming stripped 4 bases from V and 5 bases from J, with 12 bases between. CDR3 length: 13 amino acids. The V gene's germline CDR1 is LGHDT and CDR2 YNNKEL (reference sequence).

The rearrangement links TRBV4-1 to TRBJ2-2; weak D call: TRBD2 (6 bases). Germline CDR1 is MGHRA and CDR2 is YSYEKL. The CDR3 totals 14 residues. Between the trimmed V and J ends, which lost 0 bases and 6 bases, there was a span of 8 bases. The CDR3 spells CASSQEEGPGELFF. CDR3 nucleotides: TGCGCCAGCAGCCAAGAGGAGGGTCCCGGGGAGCTGTTTTTT.

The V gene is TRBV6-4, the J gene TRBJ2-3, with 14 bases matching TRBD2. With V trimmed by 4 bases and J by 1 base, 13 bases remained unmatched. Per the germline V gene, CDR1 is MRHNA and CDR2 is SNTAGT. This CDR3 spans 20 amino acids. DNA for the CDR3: TGTGCCAGCAGTGCCCCGGGCATCCTGGGACTAGCGGGGGGCACAGATACGCAGTATTTT. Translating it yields CASSAPGILGLAGGTDTQYF.

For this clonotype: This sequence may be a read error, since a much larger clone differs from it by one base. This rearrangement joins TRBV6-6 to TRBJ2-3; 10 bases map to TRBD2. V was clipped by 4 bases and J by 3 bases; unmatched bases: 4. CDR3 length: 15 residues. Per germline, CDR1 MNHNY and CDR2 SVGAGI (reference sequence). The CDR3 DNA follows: TGTGCCAGCAGTTTTGTAGCGGGAGGTACAGATACGCAGTATTTT. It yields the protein CASSFVAGGTDTQYF.

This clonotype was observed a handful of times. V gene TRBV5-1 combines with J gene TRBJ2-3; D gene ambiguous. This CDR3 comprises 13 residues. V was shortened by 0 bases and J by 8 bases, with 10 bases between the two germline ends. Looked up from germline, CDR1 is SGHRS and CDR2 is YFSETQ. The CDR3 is CASSLGSRSTQYF. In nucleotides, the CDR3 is TGCGCCAGCAGCTTGGGGTCCCGTTCTACGCAGTATTTT.

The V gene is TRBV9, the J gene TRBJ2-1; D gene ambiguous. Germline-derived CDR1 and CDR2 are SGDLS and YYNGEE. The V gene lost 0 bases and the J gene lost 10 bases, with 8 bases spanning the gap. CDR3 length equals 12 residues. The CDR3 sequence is CASSVVPEEQFF. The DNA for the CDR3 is TGTGCCAGCAGCGTAGTCCCAGAAGAGCAGTTCTTC.

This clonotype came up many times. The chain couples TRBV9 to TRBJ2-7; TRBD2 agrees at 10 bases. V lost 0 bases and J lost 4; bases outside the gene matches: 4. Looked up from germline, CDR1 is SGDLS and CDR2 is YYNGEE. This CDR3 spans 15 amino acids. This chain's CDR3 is CASSVASGSRYEQYF. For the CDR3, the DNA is TGTGCCAGCAGCGTAGCTAGCGGGAGTAGGTACGAGCAGTACTTC.

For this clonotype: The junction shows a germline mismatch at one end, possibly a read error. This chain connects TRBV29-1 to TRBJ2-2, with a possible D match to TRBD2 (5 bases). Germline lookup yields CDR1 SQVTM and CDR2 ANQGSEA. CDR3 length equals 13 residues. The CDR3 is CSVPSPPAGKLFF. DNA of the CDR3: TGCAGCGTCCCTAGCCCGCCCGCCGGGAAGCTGTTTTTT.

DNA of the CDR3: TGTGCCAGCAGCTTGGACCGGGCCCCTCTCGACCAGTACTTC. Amino acids: CASSLDRAPLDQYF. The chain uses TRBV5-5 and TRBJ2-5; D is undetermined. V lost 0 bases to trimming and J lost 10 bases, with 16 bases between them. This CDR3 comprises 14 residues. Germline CDR1 SGHKS, CDR2 YYEKEE (reference sequence).

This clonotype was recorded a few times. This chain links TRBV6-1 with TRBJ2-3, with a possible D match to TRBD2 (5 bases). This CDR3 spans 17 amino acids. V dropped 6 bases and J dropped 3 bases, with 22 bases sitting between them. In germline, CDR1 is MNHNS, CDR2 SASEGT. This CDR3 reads CASSPFPSGRMTDTQYF. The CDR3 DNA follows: TGTGCCAGCAGCCCTTTTCCCAGCGGACGTATGACAGATACGCAGTATTTT.

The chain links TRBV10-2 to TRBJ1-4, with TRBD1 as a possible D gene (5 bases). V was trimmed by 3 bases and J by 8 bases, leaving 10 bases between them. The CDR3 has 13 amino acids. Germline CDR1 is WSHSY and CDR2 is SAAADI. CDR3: CASSEWWGEKLFF. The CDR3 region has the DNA TGCGCCAGCAGTGAATGGTGGGGCGAAAAACTGTTTTTT.

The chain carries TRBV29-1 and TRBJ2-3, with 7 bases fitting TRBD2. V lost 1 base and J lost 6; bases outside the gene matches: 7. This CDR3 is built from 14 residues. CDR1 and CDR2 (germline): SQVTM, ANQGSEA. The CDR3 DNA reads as TGCAGCGTTGAAGGCGGGAGAAACACGGATACGCAGTATTTT. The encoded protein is CSVEGGRNTDTQYF.

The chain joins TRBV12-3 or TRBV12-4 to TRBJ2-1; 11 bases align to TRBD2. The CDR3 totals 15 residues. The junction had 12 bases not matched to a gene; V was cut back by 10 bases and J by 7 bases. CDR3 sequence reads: CATARIAGGPNEQFF. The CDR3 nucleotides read TGTGCCACAGCACGGATAGCGGGAGGGCCGAATGAGCAGTTCTTC.

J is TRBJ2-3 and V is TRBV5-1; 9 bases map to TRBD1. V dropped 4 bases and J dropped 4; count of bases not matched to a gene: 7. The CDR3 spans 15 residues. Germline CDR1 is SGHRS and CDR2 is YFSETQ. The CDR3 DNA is TGCGCCAGCAGCCCAGGGGACAGGGACGCAGATACGCAGTATTTT. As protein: CASSPGDRDADTQYF.

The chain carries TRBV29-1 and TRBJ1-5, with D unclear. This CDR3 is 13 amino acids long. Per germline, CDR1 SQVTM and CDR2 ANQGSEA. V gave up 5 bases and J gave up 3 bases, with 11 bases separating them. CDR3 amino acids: CSVKRADNQPQHF. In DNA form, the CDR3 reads TGCAGCGTTAAAAGGGCGGACAATCAGCCCCAGCATTTT.

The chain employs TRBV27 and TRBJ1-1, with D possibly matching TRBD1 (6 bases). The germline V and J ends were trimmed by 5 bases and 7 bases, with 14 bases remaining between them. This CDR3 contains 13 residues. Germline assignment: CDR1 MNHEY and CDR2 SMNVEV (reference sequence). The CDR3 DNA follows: TGTGCCAGCAGTACGCCGGGGGGCTTTGAAGCTTTCTTT. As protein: CASSTPGGFEAFF.